The 15 T cell receptor beta chains below come from one sample, sequenced in a study of tumor-infiltrating lymphocytes in oesophageal squamous cell carcinoma. One entry per CDR3 protein results from TCRdb running MiXCR on the PCR reads. Of thousands of distinct CDR3 sequences in the sample, around 14% were seen once. The specimen sequenced was blood. The receptors originated from a male donor with esophageal squamous cell carcinoma.

This clonotype is categorized as medium-sized (0.01 to 0.1%). This chain connects TRBV7-6 to TRBJ2-7, with D perhaps matching TRBD2 (5 bases). The CDR3 spans 13 residues. The V gene's germline CDR1 is SGHVS and CDR2 FNYEAQ. Trimming stripped 5 bases from V and 3 bases from J, with 11 bases between. CDR3 sequence: CASSPVAGYEQYF. In DNA, the CDR3 is TGTGCCAGCAGCCCTGTCGCGGGCTACGAGCAGTACTTC.

The sample holds a few counts of this clonotype. This rearrangement joins TRBV11-1 to TRBJ2-3; 8 bases fit TRBD2. Germline values: CDR1 SGHAT, CDR2 FQDESV (reference sequence). This CDR3 has 14 residues. Losses at the gene ends were 5 bases for V and 1 base for J; bases not matched to a gene: 2. The CDR3 nucleotides are TGTGCCAGCAGCCACGGGGGGGGCACAGATACGCAGTATTTT. Amino acid sequence: CASSHGGGTDTQYF.

Concerning this clonotype itself: Likely a read error: the CDR3 ends without its conserved phenylalanine or tryptophan. The DNA is omitted, as the CDR3 cannot be located on it reliably, and the CDR3 follows TCRdb's listing. The rearrangement uses TRBV7-8 and TRBJ2-7; the D call TRBD1 from the table was never checked on the DNA. The CDR3 region is 16 residues in length, termini included. Germline V gene lookup returns CDR1 SGHVS and CDR2 FQNEAQ. CDR3 residues: CASSLQGIGYGYTFGS.

This clonotype was found many times. The chain has TRBV28 and TRBJ1-1, with 9 bases that match TRBD1. V was pared by 4 bases and J by 6 bases, with 6 bases of the junction left unmatched. This CDR3 is 14 amino acids long. From germline, CDR1 is MDHEN and CDR2 SYDVKM. This CDR3 reads CASSSPGTGSEAFF. CDR3 nucleotides: TGTGCCAGCAGTTCACCCGGGACAGGGTCTGAAGCTTTCTTT.

By sample share, this clonotype is medium-sized. The rearrangement links TRBV6-1 to TRBJ2-3; D might be TRBD2 (5 bases). This CDR3 has 12 residues. The germline CDR1 and CDR2 sequences are MNHNS and SASEGT. Trimming stripped 11 bases from V and 7 bases from J, with 16 bases between. CDR3 in DNA: TGTGCCGGGCGGACTGCACTAAATACGCAGTATTTT. It encodes CAGRTALNTQYF.

In this sample, this clonotype turned up many times. This sequence joins TRBV6-1 and TRBJ1-3; 8 nucleotides align to TRBD1. The V and J ends lost 6 bases and 2 bases, in that order; junction bases with no gene match: 0. Germline V gene sequence: CDR1 MNHNS, CDR2 SASEGT. The length of the CDR3 is 13 residues. The CDR3 DNA reads as TGTGCCAGCAGGGACAGGGCTGGAAACACCATATATTTT. Amino acid sequence: CASRDRAGNTIYF.

Concerning this clonotype itself: The CDR3 end shows no conserved phenylalanine or tryptophan, and so a read error is likely. No DNA is shown, since the ends of the CDR3 on it are uncertain; the CDR3 is the one TCRdb lists. This sequence joins TRBV7-2 and TRBJ2-3; TRBD1, the D gene given by the table, was not confirmed from the DNA. Germline V CDR1 and CDR2: SGHTA, FQGNSA. The CDR3 numbers 14 amino acids, ends counted. CDR3 amino acids: CASRSPGYGYTFGS.

This clonotype is judged medium-sized. This chain joins TRBV7-9 and TRBJ2-2; D perhaps matches TRBD1 (6 bases). The CDR3 extends over 15 amino acids. V lost 6 bases and J 2 bases, leaving 13 bases between the germline ends. The V gene's germline CDR1 is SEHNR and CDR2 FQNEAQ (reference sequence). The CDR3 spells CASRLLGQNTGELFF. CDR3 nucleotide sequence: TGTGCCAGCAGACTTCTGGGACAAAACACCGGGGAGCTGTTTTTT.

By share, this clonotype counts as medium-sized. The gene calls are TRBV12-3 or TRBV12-4 and TRBJ2-2; no reliable D call. The CDR3 has 16 residues. The ends were cut back, 3 bases at V and 7 bases at J, with 18 bases in the middle. CDR3 DNA: TGTGCCAGCAGTTTCCCCCCGTCGGGCTTTGGCGGGGAGCTGTTTTTT. Protein: CASSFPPSGFGGELFF.

About this clonotype: No conserved phenylalanine or tryptophan is present at the end of the CDR3, so a read error is the likely explanation. It is unclear where the CDR3 begins or ends on the DNA, so no DNA is shown, and the CDR3 is as TCRdb lists it. The chain uses TRBV25-1 and TRBJ2-1. Germline CDR1 and CDR2: MGHDK and SYGVNS. The CDR3 extends over 8 residues, inclusive of both ends. The CDR3 reads CASSDILK.

This clonotype has more than one count but fewer than ten. The V gene is TRBV4-3, the J gene TRBJ1-4; 7 nucleotides agree with TRBD1. The germline V gene has CDR1 LGHNA and CDR2 YSLEER. J was trimmed by 11 bases and V by 0 bases; bases with no gene match: 6. This CDR3 is built from 14 residues. CDR3 nucleotides: TGCGCCAGCAGCCAAGATATGGGACAGCCCAAACTGTTTTTT. Its translation: CASSQDMGQPKLFF.

At least ten counts were recorded for this clonotype. The chain couples TRBV6-1 to TRBJ1-1; D possibly corresponds to TRBD1 (5 bases). Looked up from germline, CDR1 is MNHNS and CDR2 is SASEGT. Trimming shortened V by 5 bases and J by 4 bases, and 17 bases separated the two germline ends. This CDR3 is built from 15 residues. The CDR3 protein is CASSYGDVAITEAFF. The CDR3 DNA follows: TGTGCCAGCAGTTATGGGGACGTCGCTATCACTGAAGCTTTCTTT.

At least ten counts were recorded for this clonotype. J is TRBJ1-1 and V is TRBV5-5; 8 bases fit TRBD1. V lost 3 bases to trimming and J lost 4 bases; unmatched junction nucleotides: 5. Per germline, CDR1 SGHKS and CDR2 YYEKEE (reference sequence). This CDR3 is 14 amino acids long. CDR3 in DNA: TGTGCCAGCAGCTATCAGGGGGCGCGCACTGAAGCTTTCTTT. This translates into CASSYQGARTEAFF.

Concerning this clonotype itself: A much larger clone differs from this one at a single base, so this may be a read error. This chain joins TRBV5-1 and TRBJ2-3, with 8 bases aligning to TRBD1. The CDR3 sequence is 15 residues long. Germline CDR1 SGHRS, CDR2 YFSETQ. The DNA for the CDR3 is TGCACCAGCAGCTTGGGGACAGGAGTCACAGATACGCAGTATTTT. It codes for CTSSLGTGVTDTQYF.

V is TRBV5-1 and J is TRBJ1-1; TRBD1 is a possible D gene (5 bases). The germline V gene encodes CDR1 SGHRS and CDR2 YFSETQ. Deletions cut 4 bases from V and 1 base from J, with 14 bases between. The CDR3 covers 15 residues. The CDR3 reads CASSRGGETNTEAFF. CDR3 DNA: TGCGCCAGCAGCCGGGGCGGGGAGACGAACACTGAAGCTTTCTTT. Looking up the rest from reference TRBV5-1 and TRBJ1-1 gives the full variable domain: KAGVTQTPRYLIKTRGQQVTLSCSPISGHRSVSWYQQTPGQGLQFLFEYFSETQRNKGNFPGRFSGRQFSNSRSEMNVSTLELGDSALYLCASSRGGETNTEAFFGQGTRLTVV.